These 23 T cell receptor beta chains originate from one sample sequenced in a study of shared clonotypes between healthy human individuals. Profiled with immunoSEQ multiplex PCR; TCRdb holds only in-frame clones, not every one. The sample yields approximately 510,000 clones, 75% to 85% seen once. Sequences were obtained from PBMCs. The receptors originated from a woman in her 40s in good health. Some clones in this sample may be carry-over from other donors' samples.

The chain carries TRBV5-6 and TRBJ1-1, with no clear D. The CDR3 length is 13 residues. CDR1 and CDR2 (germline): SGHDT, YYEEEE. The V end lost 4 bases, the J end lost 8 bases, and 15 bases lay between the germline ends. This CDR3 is CASSDRTGREAFF. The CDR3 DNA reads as TGTGCCAGCAGCGATCGGACCGGCAGGGAAGCTTTCTTT.

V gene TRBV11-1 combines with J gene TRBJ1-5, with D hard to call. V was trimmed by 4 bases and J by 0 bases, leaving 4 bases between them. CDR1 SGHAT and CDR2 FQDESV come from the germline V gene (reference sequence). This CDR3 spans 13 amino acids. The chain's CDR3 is CASSYNSNQPQHF. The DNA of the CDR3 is TGTGCCAGCAGCTATAATAGCAATCAGCCCCAGCATTTT.

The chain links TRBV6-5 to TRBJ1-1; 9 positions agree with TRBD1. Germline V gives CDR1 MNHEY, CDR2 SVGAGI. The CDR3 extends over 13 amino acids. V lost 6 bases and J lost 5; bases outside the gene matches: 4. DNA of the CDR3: TGTGCCAGCAGGCGACAGGGGGAAACTGAAGCTTTCTTT. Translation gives CASRRQGETEAFF.

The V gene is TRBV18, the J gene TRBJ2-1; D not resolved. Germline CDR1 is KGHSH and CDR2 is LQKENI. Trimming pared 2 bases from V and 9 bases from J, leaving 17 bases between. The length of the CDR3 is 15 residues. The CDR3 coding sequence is TGTGCCAGCTCACCAGCTACCCGCCCCCCAGGTGAGCAGTTCTTC. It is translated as CASSPATRPPGEQFF.

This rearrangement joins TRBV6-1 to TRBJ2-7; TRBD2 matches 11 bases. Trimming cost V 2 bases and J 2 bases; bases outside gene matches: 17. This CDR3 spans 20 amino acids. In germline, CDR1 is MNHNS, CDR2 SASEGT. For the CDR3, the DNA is TGTGCCAGCAGTGAAATTGGCCTGGGGCTAGCGGGAGGTTCGGCCTACGAGCAGTACTTC. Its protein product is CASSEIGLGLAGGSAYEQYF.

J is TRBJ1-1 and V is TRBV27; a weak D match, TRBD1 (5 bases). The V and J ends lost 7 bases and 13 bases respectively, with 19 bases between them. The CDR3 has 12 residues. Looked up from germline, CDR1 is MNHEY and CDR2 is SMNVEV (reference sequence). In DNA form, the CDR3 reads TGTGCCAGCACCCGAGGGGAGGGCCGGTATTTCTTT. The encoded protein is CASTRGEGRYFF.

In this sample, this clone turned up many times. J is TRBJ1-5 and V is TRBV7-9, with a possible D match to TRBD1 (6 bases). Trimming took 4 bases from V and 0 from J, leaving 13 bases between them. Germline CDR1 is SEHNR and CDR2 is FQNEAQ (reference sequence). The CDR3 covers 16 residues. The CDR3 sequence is CASSSMGTYSNQPQHF. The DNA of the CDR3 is TGTGCCAGCAGCTCGATGGGGACATATAGCAATCAGCCCCAGCATTTT.

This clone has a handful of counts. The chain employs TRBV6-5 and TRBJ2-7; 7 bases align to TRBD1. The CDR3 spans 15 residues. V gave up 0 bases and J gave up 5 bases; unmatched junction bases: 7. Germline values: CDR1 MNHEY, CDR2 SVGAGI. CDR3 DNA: TGTGCCAGCAGTTACTCCTCAGGGGGTGCGGACGAGCAGTACTTC. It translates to CASSYSSGGADEQYF.

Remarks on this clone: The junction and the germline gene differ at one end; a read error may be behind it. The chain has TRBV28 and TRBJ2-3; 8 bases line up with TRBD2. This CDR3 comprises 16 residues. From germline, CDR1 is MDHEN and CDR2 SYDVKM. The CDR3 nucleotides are TGTGTCAGCAGTTTGTGGTCTAGCGGGAGCACAGATACGCAGTATTTT. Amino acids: CVSSLWSSGSTDTQYF.

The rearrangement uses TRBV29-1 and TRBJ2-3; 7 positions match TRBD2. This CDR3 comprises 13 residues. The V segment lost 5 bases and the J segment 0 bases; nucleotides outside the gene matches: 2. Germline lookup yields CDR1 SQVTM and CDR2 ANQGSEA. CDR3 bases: TGCAGCGTTCTAGCGGAAAGCACAGATACGCAGTATTTT. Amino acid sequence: CSVLAESTDTQYF.

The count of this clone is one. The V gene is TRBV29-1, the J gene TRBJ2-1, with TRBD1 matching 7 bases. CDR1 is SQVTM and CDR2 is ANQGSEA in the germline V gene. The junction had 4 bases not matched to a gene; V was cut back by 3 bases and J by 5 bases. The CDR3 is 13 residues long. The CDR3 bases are TGCAGCGTTGAGACAGGGACGGACAATGAGCAGTTCTTC. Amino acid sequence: CSVETGTDNEQFF.

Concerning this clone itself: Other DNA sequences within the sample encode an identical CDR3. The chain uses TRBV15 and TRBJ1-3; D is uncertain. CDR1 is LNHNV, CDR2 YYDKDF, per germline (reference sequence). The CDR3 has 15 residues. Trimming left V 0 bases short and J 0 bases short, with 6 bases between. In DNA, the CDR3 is TGTGCCACCAGCAGAGACCGCCACTCTGGAAACACCATATATTTT. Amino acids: CATSRDRHSGNTIYF.

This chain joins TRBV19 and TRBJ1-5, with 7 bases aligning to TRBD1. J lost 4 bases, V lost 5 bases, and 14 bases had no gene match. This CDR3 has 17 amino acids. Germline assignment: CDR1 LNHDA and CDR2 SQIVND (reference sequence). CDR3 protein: CASSPPRQGRSNQPQHF. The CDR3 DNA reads TGTGCCAGTAGTCCACCCCGACAGGGAAGAAGTAATCAGCCCCAGCATTTT.

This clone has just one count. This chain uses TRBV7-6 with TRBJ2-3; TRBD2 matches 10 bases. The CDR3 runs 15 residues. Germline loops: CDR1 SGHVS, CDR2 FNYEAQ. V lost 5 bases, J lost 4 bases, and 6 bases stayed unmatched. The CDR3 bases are TGTGCCAGCAGCGTAAGCGGGAGGGCCGCAGATACGCAGTATTTT. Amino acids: CASSVSGRAADTQYF.

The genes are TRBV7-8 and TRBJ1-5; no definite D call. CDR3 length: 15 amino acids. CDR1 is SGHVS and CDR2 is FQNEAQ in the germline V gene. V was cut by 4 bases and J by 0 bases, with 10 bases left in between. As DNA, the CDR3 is TGTGCCAGCAGCTCTAGCCTGGATAGCAATCAGCCCCAGCATTTT. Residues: CASSSSLDSNQPQHF.

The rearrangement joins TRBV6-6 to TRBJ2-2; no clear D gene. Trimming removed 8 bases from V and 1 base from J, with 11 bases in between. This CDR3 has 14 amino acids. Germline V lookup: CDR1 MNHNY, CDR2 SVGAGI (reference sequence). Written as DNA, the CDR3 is TGTGCCAGCTCCGCCCTCCTGAACACCGGGGAGCTGTTTTTT. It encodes CASSALLNTGELFF.

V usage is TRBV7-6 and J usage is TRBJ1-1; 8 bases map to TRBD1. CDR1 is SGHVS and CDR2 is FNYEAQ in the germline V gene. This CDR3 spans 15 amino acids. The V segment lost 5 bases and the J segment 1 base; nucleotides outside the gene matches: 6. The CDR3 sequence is CASSSGQGTNTEAFF. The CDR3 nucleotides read TGTGCCAGCAGCAGCGGACAGGGAACGAACACTGAAGCTTTCTTT.

Here the CDR3 reads CASSPSQTYNEQFF. CDR3 DNA: TGTGCCAGCTCACCATCTCAAACCTACAATGAGCAGTTCTTC. V is TRBV18 and J is TRBJ2-1, with no clear D. The germline CDR1 and CDR2 sequences are KGHSH and LQKENI. The CDR3 runs 14 residues. V was trimmed by 2 bases and J by 2 bases, leaving 7 bases between them.

CDR3 DNA: TGTGCCAGCAGTTATTGGACAGGCTCGGGTAATTCACCCCTCCACTTT. It specifies CASSYWTGSGNSPLHF. The chain carries TRBV6-5 and TRBJ1-6; 7 bases align to TRBD1. This CDR3 comprises 16 residues. V lost 3 bases and J lost 6; bases outside the gene matches: 8. Germline CDR1 MNHEY, CDR2 SVGAGI.

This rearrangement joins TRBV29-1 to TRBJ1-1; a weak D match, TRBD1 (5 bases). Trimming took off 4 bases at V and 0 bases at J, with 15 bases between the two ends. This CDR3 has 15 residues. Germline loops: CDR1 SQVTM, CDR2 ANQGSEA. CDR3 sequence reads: CSVARGWGMNTEAFF. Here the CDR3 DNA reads TGCAGCGTTGCTCGGGGGTGGGGAATGAACACTGAAGCTTTCTTT.

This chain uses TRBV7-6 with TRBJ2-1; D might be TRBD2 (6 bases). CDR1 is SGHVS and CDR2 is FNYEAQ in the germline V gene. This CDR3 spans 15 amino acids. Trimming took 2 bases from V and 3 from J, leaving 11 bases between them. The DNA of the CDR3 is TGTGCCAGCAGCTTATACGGGAGCGTCTACAATGAGCAGTTCTTC. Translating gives CASSLYGSVYNEQFF.

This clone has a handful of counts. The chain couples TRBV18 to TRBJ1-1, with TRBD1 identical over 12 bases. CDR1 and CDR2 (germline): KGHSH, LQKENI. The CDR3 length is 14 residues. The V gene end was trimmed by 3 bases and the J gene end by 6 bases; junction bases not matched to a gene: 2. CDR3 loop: CASSPGQGASEAFF. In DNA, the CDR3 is TGTGCCAGCTCACCGGGACAGGGGGCTTCTGAAGCTTTCTTT.

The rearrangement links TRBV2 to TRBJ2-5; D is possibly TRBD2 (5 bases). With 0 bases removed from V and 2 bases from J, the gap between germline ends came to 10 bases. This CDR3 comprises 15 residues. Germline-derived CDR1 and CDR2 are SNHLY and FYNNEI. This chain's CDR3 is CASSEAEVAQETQYF. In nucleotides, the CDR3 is TGTGCCAGCAGTGAAGCGGAGGTGGCGCAAGAGACCCAGTACTTC.